This T cell receptor (beta chain) was sequenced for a study of low-dose radiotherapy and immunotherapy resistance in tumors. Study information: Those assigned to Cohort 2 were treated with 1 Gy per fraction every two weeks (13 Gy in total over 26 weeks). Ipilimumab 1 mg/kg every six weeks, together with nivolumab 240 mg every two weeks, was given intravenously to patients.

Primers targeting TRAV and TRBV primed first-strand cDNA, covering alpha and beta chains. Amplification, which lasted roughly 22 PCR cycles, used a constant-region primer and V-primer adapter to amplify TCRs. Isolated mRNA underwent amplification by in vitro transcription. Each CDR3 protein gets one entry after TCRdb re-called the reads with MiXCR. The table has some 94,000 distinct CDR3 sequences, about 20% seen once; the top ten hold 9.5% to 15%. This clonotype was observed many times. The V segment lost 6 bases and the J segment 0 bases; nucleotides outside the gene matches: 11. Germline CDR1 reads MNHEY; CDR2 reads SVGEGT. CDR3 length: 17 amino acids. Time point of the sample: after trial treatment. Treatment indicated: LDRT plus nivolumab, ipilimumab, low-dose cyclophosphamide and aspirin (RACIN trial).

The TCR comes from a female donor with ovarian cancer. The source was PBMCs, collected after low-dose radiotherapy plus immunotherapy. V gene TRBV6-2 or TRBV6-3 combines with J gene TRBJ2-7, with 10 bases that match TRBD2. The chain's CDR3 is CASRIQREGFSSYEQYF. CDR3 in DNA: TGTGCCAGCAGAATACAGCGGGAGGGGTTCAGCTCCTACGAGCAGTACTTC.